What follows are 22 T cell receptor beta chains derived from one specimen sequenced in a study of T cells after yellow fever vaccination (dated by TCRdb to between 2019 and 2020). In light of the paper, this sample's treatment or condition label describes: live attenuated yellow fever vaccine strain. The library was produced with 5' RACE. TCRdb names Illumina NovaSeq 6000 as the instrument used. TCRdb ran its own pipeline on the public reads, namely fastp trimming at Q25 and MiXCR clone calling, and kept in-frame beta chains. Each entry merges the rows of one CDR3 protein and shows their most common DNA and genes. This sample gives fewer than 350,000 distinct CDR3 sequences in total; roughly 4% of them show up just once. The ten largest clones take up about a quarter of the sample. The sample in question was PBMCs, obtained on the day of the yellow fever booster vaccination. Source of these receptors: a young man who received the YFV17D yellow fever vaccine.

This clonotype was detected a few times. The genes are TRBV18 and TRBJ1-1, with D possibly matching TRBD1 (5 bases). Germline-derived CDR1 and CDR2 are KGHSH and LQKENI. Trimming stripped 4 bases from V and 4 bases from J, with 13 bases between. The CDR3 is made up of 14 amino acids. The CDR3 is CASSLHRDGTEAFF. In DNA, the CDR3 is TGTGCCAGCTCACTCCATCGGGACGGCACTGAAGCTTTCTTT.

This clonotype was counted at least ten times. V is TRBV10-3 and J is TRBJ2-5, with D perhaps given as TRBD1 or TRBD2 (5 bases each). The CDR3 is 14 amino acids. Germline V CDR1 and CDR2: ENHRY, SYGVKD. V was trimmed by 3 bases and J by 6 bases, leaving 14 bases between them. CDR3 coding DNA: TGTGCCATCAGTGAATCTTGGGGGTCCCAGACCCAGTACTTC. Translated: CAISESWGSQTQYF.

The chain combines TRBV19 with TRBJ2-2, with no clear D. The CDR3 length is 14 residues. The germline V gene has CDR1 LNHDA and CDR2 SQIVND (reference sequence). V lost 7 bases, J lost 2 bases, and 11 bases lay in between. CDR3 coding DNA: TGTGCCAGTACCGGGCTACGCAACACCGGGGAGCTGTTTTTT. Its protein product is CASTGLRNTGELFF.

This clonotype was detected many times. The J gene is TRBJ1-5, the V gene TRBV12-3 or TRBV12-4; TRBD1 is a possible D gene (5 bases). Trimming removed 5 bases from V and 8 bases from J, with 22 bases in between. The CDR3 is 16 amino acids. The CDR3 sequence is CASSPGWGGSIKPQHF. The DNA of the CDR3 is TGTGCCAGCAGTCCCGGGTGGGGGGGGTCCATTAAGCCCCAGCATTTT.

This clonotype was recorded many times. The chain carries TRBV7-9 and TRBJ2-3; D is perhaps TRBD1 (6 bases). This CDR3 comprises 14 residues. Deletions cut 3 bases from V and 2 bases from J, with 9 bases between. Germline assignment: CDR1 SEHNR and CDR2 FQNEAQ (reference sequence). CDR3 nucleotide sequence: TGTGCCAGCAGCTTTTCAGGGGACACAGATACGCAGTATTTT. This gives the protein CASSFSGDTDTQYF.

J is TRBJ2-1 and V is TRBV7-2; D perhaps matches TRBD2 (5 bases). Looked up from germline, CDR1 is SGHTA and CDR2 is FQGNSA. The CDR3 contains 13 residues. The V end was cut by 10 bases, the J end by 0 bases, with 10 bases between. CDR3 in amino acids: CATRGISYNEQFF. The CDR3 DNA reads as TGTGCCACCCGGGGAATCTCCTACAATGAGCAGTTCTTC.

The rearrangement uses TRBV13 and TRBJ2-6, with D perhaps TRBD2 (7 bases). V was clipped by 5 bases and J by 4 bases, with 15 bases between them. Per the germline V gene, CDR1 is PRHDT and CDR2 is FYEKMQ (reference sequence). The CDR3 is 16 amino acids. The CDR3 region is CASSRNSGTGANVLTF. As DNA, the CDR3 is TGTGCCAGCAGCCGAAACAGCGGGACAGGGGCCAACGTCCTGACTTTC.

Ten or more counts support this clonotype. The chain links TRBV18 to TRBJ2-3; 9 nucleotides agree with TRBD2. This CDR3 has 16 amino acids. V shed 6 bases and J 5 bases; nucleotides not matched to a gene: 12. Germline V gene lookup returns CDR1 KGHSH and CDR2 LQKENI. The CDR3 coding sequence is TGTGCCAGCTCGCCCTCGGTAGCGGGGGCTGGAGATACGCAGTATTTT. This translates into CASSPSVAGAGDTQYF.

The chain recombines TRBV7-8 with TRBJ2-1; TRBD2 agrees at 10 bases. The CDR3 runs to 12 residues. The germline gives CDR1 SGHVS, CDR2 FQNEAQ. Trimming cost V 1 base and J 12 bases; bases outside gene matches: 0. The CDR3 sequence is CASSLGLAGQFF. In nucleotides, the CDR3 is TGTGCCAGCAGCTTAGGACTAGCGGGGCAGTTCTTC.

Ten or more counts support this clonotype. CDR3 DNA sequence: TGTGCCAGCAGCCAAGAGGACAGGGCTAACATGAACACTGAAGCTTTCTTT. It yields the protein CASSQEDRANMNTEAFF. The rearrangement uses TRBV3-2 and TRBJ1-1; TRBD1, as called in the table, went unchecked against the DNA. TRBV3-2 is a recognized pseudogene. The length of the CDR3 is 17 residues.

This clonotype has ten or more counts. The gene calls are TRBV7-8 and TRBJ2-7; 7 positions agree with TRBD2. Unmatched junction bases numbered 9, after V lost 7 bases and J lost 0 bases. CDR1 is SGHVS, CDR2 FQNEAQ, per germline. The CDR3 length is 15 residues. CDR3 nucleotide sequence: TGTGCCAGCACCCTGGGAGCGGGGAGCTCCTACGAGCAGTACGTC. This sequence encodes CASTLGAGSSYEQYV.

In regard to this clonotype: Possible read error: a much larger clone is one base away. The genes are TRBV5-5 and TRBJ2-1; 7 nucleotides match TRBD2. This CDR3 has 15 residues. The ends lost 4 bases at V and 7 bases at J; junction bases unmatched: 11. The germline CDR1 and CDR2 sequences are SGHKS and YYEKEE (reference sequence). In DNA form, the CDR3 reads TGTGCCAGCAGCGATGGGACTACGTGGGTGAATGAGCAGTTCTTC. The encoded protein is CASSDGTTWVNEQFF.

This clonotype was seen at least ten times. The chain carries TRBV7-2 and TRBJ1-6; D gene unclear. V was shortened by 5 bases and J by 7 bases, with 9 bases between the two germline ends. The CDR3 has 13 residues. The V gene's germline CDR1 is SGHTA and CDR2 FQGNSA. The CDR3 coding sequence is TGTGCCAGCAGCCAGGCGCGGAATTCACCCCTCCACTTT. Translated: CASSQARNSPLHF.

This chain uses TRBV3-1 with TRBJ2-3; D is undetermined. CDR3 length equals 14 residues. Germline lookup yields CDR1 LGHDT and CDR2 YNNKEL (reference sequence). The germline V and J ends were trimmed by 0 bases and 2 bases, with 6 bases remaining between them. The CDR3: CASSQDENTDTQYF. CDR3 in DNA: TGTGCCAGCAGCCAAGATGAGAACACAGATACGCAGTATTTT.

The rearrangement joins TRBV24-1 to TRBJ2-5; D is perhaps TRBD2 (5 bases). This CDR3 contains 15 residues. V was cut by 2 bases and J by 0 bases, with 9 bases left in between. Germline V CDR1 and CDR2: KGHDR, SFDVKD. The CDR3 nucleotides read TGTGCCACCAGTGATTCGGGAAAGTACCAAGAGACCCAGTACTTC. It specifies CATSDSGKYQETQYF.

The sample holds many counts of this clonotype. The rearrangement uses TRBV25-1 and TRBJ2-7; a weak D match, TRBD2 (6 bases). V shed 3 bases and J shed 0 bases, with 15 bases lying between them. From germline, CDR1 is MGHDK and CDR2 SYGVNS. CDR3 length: 16 amino acids. CDR3 sequence (DNA): TGTGCCAGCAGTGAGACGGAGGGGCCGAACTCCTACGAGCAGTACTTC. Encoded protein: CASSETEGPNSYEQYF.

This clonotype was found a few times. The genes are TRBV20-1 and TRBJ1-1; no definite D call. CDR3 length: 13 amino acids. From germline, CDR1 is DFQATT and CDR2 SNEGSKA (reference sequence). The V end lost 5 bases, the J end lost 1 base, and 11 bases lay between the germline ends. The CDR3 loop reads CSAWTEPNTEAFF. The CDR3 DNA reads TGCAGTGCTTGGACGGAACCGAACACTGAAGCTTTCTTT.

This chain joins TRBV29-1 and TRBJ2-1; D tentatively fits TRBD1 or TRBD2 (6 bases each). This CDR3 comprises 15 residues. From germline, CDR1 is SQVTM and CDR2 ANQGSEA. With 4 bases removed from V and 5 bases from J, the gap between germline ends came to 18 bases. CDR3 sequence (DNA): TGCAGCGTTGTAGGGGGGCCCCCCCGTAACAATGAGCAGTTCTTC. It specifies CSVVGGPPRNNEQFF.

This clonotype was observed many times. The V and J genes are TRBV19 and TRBJ2-1, with TRBD1 matching over 10 bases. Germline CDR1 reads LNHDA; CDR2 reads SQIVND (reference sequence). V was pared by 5 bases and J by 4 bases, with 5 bases of the junction left unmatched. The CDR3 runs 15 residues. CDR3 in DNA: TGTGCCAGTAGTGGGGACAGGGGTGGATACAATGAGCAGTTCTTC. This encodes CASSGDRGGYNEQFF.

This clonotype was observed at least ten times. The chain combines TRBV5-5 with TRBJ2-7, with D possibly TRBD2 on 5 matching bases. Germline-derived CDR1 and CDR2 are SGHKS and YYEKEE (reference sequence). V lost 1 base to trimming and J lost 4 bases, with 12 bases between them. The CDR3 loop spans 14 amino acids. The CDR3 nucleotides read TGTGCCAGCAGCTTGACAGTCGGGGTTTACGAGCAGTACTTC. Its protein is CASSLTVGVYEQYF.

This clonotype was counted at least ten times. One end of the junction fails to match germline, which may point to a read error. The rearrangement links TRBV30 to TRBJ2-1; D is ambiguous. This CDR3 spans 10 amino acids. Germline V lookup: CDR1 GTSNPN, CDR2 SVGIG (reference sequence). The CDR3, as DNA: TGTGCCATGGGCCCAAATGGGCAGTTCTTC. Protein sequence: CAMGPNGQFF.

A few counts support this clonotype. The CDR3 protein is CASSQGVGREETQYF. The CDR3 region has the DNA TGCGCCAGCAGCCAAGGGGTTGGCAGGGAAGAGACCCAGTACTTC. This sequence joins TRBV4-3 and TRBJ2-5, with a possible D match to TRBD1 (5 bases). The CDR3 is 15 residues long. Germline V gene sequence: CDR1 LGHNA, CDR2 YSLEER. The V and J ends lost 1 base and 3 bases respectively, with 12 bases between them.